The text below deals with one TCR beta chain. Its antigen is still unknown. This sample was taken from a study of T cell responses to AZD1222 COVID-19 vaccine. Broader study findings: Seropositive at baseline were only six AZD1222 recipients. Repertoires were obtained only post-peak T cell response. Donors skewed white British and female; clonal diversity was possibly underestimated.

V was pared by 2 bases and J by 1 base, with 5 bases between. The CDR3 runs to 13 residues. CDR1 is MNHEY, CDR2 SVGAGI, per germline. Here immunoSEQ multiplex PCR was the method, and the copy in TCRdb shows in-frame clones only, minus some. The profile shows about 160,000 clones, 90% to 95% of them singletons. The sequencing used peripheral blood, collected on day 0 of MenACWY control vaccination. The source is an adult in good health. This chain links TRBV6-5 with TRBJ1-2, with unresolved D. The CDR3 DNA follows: TGTGCCAGCAGTTACGGGTTTAACTATGGCTACACCTTC. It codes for CASSYGFNYGYTF.